This TCR beta chain was recovered during a study of cytomegalovirus exposure and HLA in healthy donors. Findings of the study overall: High sensitivity and specificity were reportedly achieved when the classifier diagnosed cytomegalovirus status. Overall, approximately 150 TCR beta chains were annotated as cytomegalovirus-associated. Later work showed greater clonal expansion in HLA-associated TCR beta chains than in equally common others.

With regard to this clone: The antigen is unknown.

J was trimmed by 5 bases and V by 5 bases; bases with no gene match: 7. CDR1 SGHTA and CDR2 FQGTGA come from the germline V gene. The CDR3 length is 15 residues. Both 60 Vbeta primers and 13 Jbeta primers went into the PCR. The assay was immunoSEQ multiplex PCR, and TCRdb's table has in-frame clones only and misses some. Found here are 160,000 or so clones, about 72% of them singletons; the top ten hold under 3%. Sequencing was carried out using PBMCs. The clonotype originates from a human donor in good health. J is TRBJ2-1 and V is TRBV7-3, with 9 bases lining up with TRBD1. The CDR3 region has the DNA TGTGCCAGCAGCAAGGACAGGGGCGATCACAATGAGCAGTTCTTC. Amino acids: CASSKDRGDHNEQFF.